These 8 T cell receptor beta chains share one sample of origin, sequenced in a study of early T cells in non-severe SARS-CoV-2 infection. TCRdb ran MiXCR on the 5' RACE reads and lists one entry per CDR3 protein. The table has fewer than 60,000 distinct CDR3 sequences, roughly 9.6% seen once. Sequencing used whole blood. Source of these receptors: an adult who was a healthcare worker with PCR-confirmed SARS-CoV-2 infection or an uninfected control (not recorded which).

About this clonotype: The junction shows a germline mismatch at one end, possibly a read error. This sequence joins TRBV5-6 and TRBJ1-2; no clear D. The CDR3 covers 13 residues. CDR1 and CDR2 from the germline V gene are SGHDT and YYEEEE. The CDR3 here is CVSSPTSPGGYTF. CDR3 sequence (DNA): TGTGTCAGCAGCCCCACCAGTCCTGGTGGCTACACCTTC.

The table lists this clonotype with many counts. This sequence joins TRBV29-1 and TRBJ1-4, with D perhaps matching TRBD1 (5 bases). The germline V gene has CDR1 SQVTM and CDR2 ANQGSEA. V lost 4 bases and J lost 8, with 20 bases in between. The length of the CDR3 is 15 residues. The DNA for the CDR3 is TGCAGCGTTGTGGGGGGGGAGCATTTCGGAGAAAAACTGTTTTTT. Translating it yields CSVVGGEHFGEKLFF.

The chain joins TRBV9 to TRBJ1-1; D gene ambiguous. Looked up from germline, CDR1 is SGDLS and CDR2 is YYNGEE. V lost 4 bases to trimming and J lost 3 bases, with 10 bases between them. The CDR3 consists of 13 residues. CDR3 protein: CASSQRTDTEAFF. The DNA for the CDR3 is TGTGCCAGCAGCCAGCGGACGGACACTGAAGCTTTCTTT.

This clonotype appeared many times. The junction and the germline gene differ at one end; a read error may be behind it. The chain links TRBV7-7 to TRBJ2-3; TRBD2 aligns across 7 bases. The CDR3 totals 15 residues. Germline V gene sequence: CDR1 SSHAT, CDR2 FNYEAQ (reference sequence). The CDR3 spells CASSLNGGGRATQYF. CDR3 coding DNA: TGTGCTAGCAGCTTAAATGGGGGGGGACGAGCTACGCAGTATTTT.

This clonotype has at least ten counts. The rearrangement uses TRBV2 and TRBJ2-1; D could derive from TRBD1 or TRBD2 (5 bases each). V was trimmed by 9 bases and J by 2 bases, leaving 11 bases between them. Looked up from germline, CDR1 is SNHLY and CDR2 is FYNNEI. CDR3 size: 13 residues. The CDR3 here is CARGTDTYNEQFF. The CDR3 nucleotides read TGTGCCAGAGGGACGGATACCTACAATGAGCAGTTCTTC.

This clonotype occurred many times. This chain uses TRBV2 with TRBJ2-1, with a weak D call TRBD1 (6 bases). Germline V gives CDR1 SNHLY, CDR2 FYNNEI. Trimming cost V 3 bases and J 12 bases, with 18 bases left between them. This CDR3 contains 14 residues. CDR3 loop: CASSDYREMNWQFF. CDR3 nucleotides: TGTGCCAGCAGTGATTACAGGGAAATGAATTGGCAGTTCTTC.

As to this clonotype: Relative to the germline gene, one junction end is altered; a read error may explain this. The chain links TRBV7-2 to TRBJ1-2; D gene ambiguous. Germline CDR1 and CDR2: SGHTA and FQGNSA. The CDR3 runs to 9 residues. CDR3 in amino acids: CASSLIRYF. For the CDR3, the DNA is TGTGCCAGCAGCTTAATCAGATACTTC.

The chain couples TRBV9 to TRBJ1-2; perhaps TRBD1 as D (6 bases). Germline V lookup: CDR1 SGDLS, CDR2 YYNGEE. V lost 0 bases to trimming and J lost 6 bases, with 9 bases between them. This CDR3 spans 13 amino acids. The CDR3 here is CASSVDREDGYTF. The CDR3 bases are TGTGCCAGCAGCGTAGACAGGGAAGATGGCTACACCTTC.